Listed here are 6 T cell receptor beta chains from one sample, sequenced in a study of shared clonotypes between healthy human individuals. The protocol was immunoSEQ multiplex PCR, while the TCRdb copy is restricted to in-frame clones and leaves out a portion. The data contain roughly 500,000 clones, more than 75% of them singletons. Sequenced material: PBMCs. Every receptor here comes from a woman in her thirties or forties in good health. Some clones in this sample may be carry-over from other donors' samples.

The chain links TRBV7-2 to TRBJ2-2, with 8 bases identical to TRBD1. CDR3 size: 15 residues. J was trimmed by 3 bases and V by 6 bases; bases with no gene match: 6. CDR1 SGHTA and CDR2 FQGNSA come from the germline V gene. The CDR3 DNA follows: TGTGCCAGCAGTAAGGACAGGGAGGACACCGGGGAGCTGTTTTTT. Translating it yields CASSKDREDTGELFF.

The rearrangement joins TRBV18 to TRBJ1-2; TRBD1 aligns across 12 bases. The trim removed 6 bases at V and 4 bases at J, leaving 6 bases unmatched. CDR1 KGHSH and CDR2 LQKENI come from the germline V gene. The CDR3 has 15 amino acids. CDR3 nucleotide sequence: TGTGCCAGCTCGCGGGACAGGGGGCTCGGCTATGGCTACACCTTC. This codes for CASSRDRGLGYGYTF.

This rearrangement joins TRBV27 to TRBJ2-1; possibly TRBD2 for D (6 bases). Germline V gene lookup returns CDR1 MNHEY and CDR2 SMNVEV (reference sequence). V dropped 6 bases and J dropped 4 bases, with 22 bases sitting between them. This CDR3 has 17 amino acids. CDR3 nucleotide sequence: TGTGCCAGCAGCGACTTTACTCTGGCGGGAAGGTACAATGAGCAGTTCTTC. Its translation is CASSDFTLAGRYNEQFF.

This clone appeared once. This chain joins TRBV6-5 and TRBJ2-3; D unresolved. The CDR3 extends over 15 amino acids. V lost 3 bases to trimming and J lost 0 bases, with 10 bases between them. Germline V gives CDR1 MNHEY, CDR2 SVGAGI. CDR3 nucleotide sequence: TGTGCCAGCAGTTATCGGAGTTCTAGCACAGATACGCAGTATTTT. Amino acids: CASSYRSSSTDTQYF.

The chain employs TRBV21-1 and TRBJ2-2; the DNA was not used to check the table's D call, TRBD2. TRBV21-1 is annotated as a pseudogene. This CDR3 spans 20 amino acids. This chain's CDR3 is CASSREPGTSGSRGTGELFF. The CDR3 DNA follows: TGTGCCAGCAGCAGAGAACCCGGGACTAGCGGGAGTCGTGGCACCGGGGAGCTGTTTTTT.

This rearrangement joins TRBV28 to TRBJ2-5; maybe TRBD1 (6 bases). The CDR3 is made up of 14 amino acids. V lost 6 bases, J lost 2 bases, and 13 bases lay in between. CDR1 and CDR2 (germline): MDHEN, SYDVKM. CDR3 region: CASSRTALQETQYF. In nucleotides, the CDR3 is TGTGCCAGCAGCCGGACAGCCCTTCAAGAGACCCAGTACTTC.